This section outlines one T cell receptor (beta chain) sequence together with its context. What it binds is not known. The source of the sample is a study of cytomegalovirus exposure and HLA in healthy donors. Overall study: A preliminary data release comprised 80 million or so unique TCRs obtained from HLA-typed donors.

Study conclusions and caveats: For most TCR beta V segments, an earlier analysis put the productive rate at about 87% or about 30% of the time.

V was cut by 7 bases and J by 2 bases, with 11 bases left in between. CDR3 size: 13 residues. Germline V gene data show CDR1 as ENHRY and CDR2 as SYGVKD. PCR amplification relied on 60 Vbeta primers (plus 13 Jbeta primers). Some clones are missing from TCRdb's copy, which holds only in-frame ones; the method was immunoSEQ multiplex PCR. Here the sample spans 150,000 to 200,000 clones, around 79% being singletons. The J gene is TRBJ2-5, the V gene TRBV10-3; a weak D match, TRBD1 (6 bases). The TCR originated in a girl aged 10 to 17 in good health and CMV-seropositive. Sequences were obtained from PBMCs. The CDR3 DNA is TGTGCCATCAAGGACAGCCTTCAAGAGACCCAGTACTTC. Protein sequence: CAIKDSLQETQYF.